This T cell receptor (beta chain) stems from a study of T cell responses to AZD1222 COVID-19 vaccine. TCRdb's copy holds only in-frame clones and misses some; the assay was immunoSEQ multiplex PCR. This sample has over 130,000 clones, with approximately 90% found just once. The CDR3 is 15 residues long. Germline V lookup: CDR1 MNHEY, CDR2 SVGAGI. Trimming took 0 bases from V and 8 from J, leaving 16 bases between them. The chain recombines TRBV6-5 with TRBJ1-2; D is unclear. The input for sequencing was peripheral blood, taken 28 days after the second AZD1222 dose. The receptor was isolated from an adult who received the AZD1222 COVID-19 vaccine. CDR3 in amino acids: CASSYSSTRGEGYTF. The CDR3 nucleotides read TGTGCCAGCAGTTACTCGAGTACGCGGGGAGAGGGCTACACCTTC.